A single sample gave rise to the 16 T cell receptor beta chains below, sequenced in a study of blood T cell repertoires in COVID-19. The repertoire was sequenced with immunoSEQ multiplex PCR; TCRdb's copy has only in-frame clones and lacks some. This table holds around 370,000 clones, around 90% found once. The sequencing sample was made of peripheral blood. The receptors were gathered from a woman aged 18 to 35 who had recovered from COVID-19.

The V call is TRBV6-1, the J call TRBJ2-7, with unresolved D. Trimming took 2 bases from V and 9 from J, leaving 5 bases between them. CDR3 length: 10 amino acids. The germline V gene has CDR1 MNHNS and CDR2 SASEGT. The CDR3 sequence: CASSEYLQYV. CDR3 coding DNA: TGTGCCAGCAGTGAATATTTGCAGTACGTC.

This chain links TRBV2 with TRBJ2-1; no clear D gene. Trimming removed 8 bases at V and 8 bases at J, with 10 bases between. Germline V CDR1 and CDR2: SNHLY, FYNNEI. This CDR3 has 11 amino acids. The CDR3 region has the DNA TGTGCCAGCCGGCGGTATGATGAGCAGTTCTTC. Translation: CASRRYDEQFF.

The J gene is TRBJ2-3, the V gene TRBV11-3, with 13 bases identical to TRBD2. Per the germline V gene, CDR1 is SGHNT and CDR2 is YENEEA. Losses at the gene ends were 3 bases for V and 2 bases for J; bases not matched to a gene: 14. The CDR3 sequence is 20 residues long. The CDR3 here is CASSLRGLAGLGSFTDTQYF. The CDR3 coding sequence is TGTGCCAGCAGCTTGCGGGGACTAGCGGGATTAGGCTCGTTCACAGATACGCAGTATTTT.

The rearrangement joins TRBV5-1 to TRBJ2-1, with 12 bases lining up with TRBD2. V gave up 4 bases and J gave up 4 bases; unmatched junction bases: 15. Germline values: CDR1 SGHRS, CDR2 YFSETQ. The CDR3 contains 19 residues. CDR3 nucleotide sequence: TGCGCCAGCAGCCTTGGAGGGCTAGCGGGAGGGGGAGCTTACAATGAGCAGTTCTTC. Its translation: CASSLGGLAGGGAYNEQFF. Full variable domain (remainder filled in from reference TRBV5-1 and TRBJ2-1): KAGVTQTPRYLIKTRGQQVTLSCSPISGHRSVSWYQQTPGQGLQFLFEYFSETQRNKGNFPGRFSGRQFSNSRSEMNVSTLELGDSALYLCASSLGGLAGGGAYNEQFFGPGTRLTVL.

The chain couples TRBV9 to TRBJ1-1; D may be TRBD1 (5 bases). Germline loops: CDR1 SGDLS, CDR2 YYNGEE. The germline V and J ends were trimmed by 4 bases and 1 base, with 11 bases remaining between them. This CDR3 spans 14 amino acids. The CDR3, as DNA: TGTGCCAGCAGCCCCCAGCAGGGGAACACTGAAGCTTTCTTT. It translates to CASSPQQGNTEAFF.

The chain joins TRBV7-6 to TRBJ1-3; TRBD1 matches 8 bases. Germline V lookup: CDR1 SGHVS, CDR2 FNYEAQ. V lost 4 bases, J lost 2 bases, and 13 bases stayed unmatched. The CDR3 is 18 residues long. The DNA for the CDR3 is TGTGCCAGCAGCTCCTGGGCGGAATTCAGGGGGCCTGGAAACACCATATATTTT. This gives the protein CASSSWAEFRGPGNTIYF. The whole variable domain, remainder taken from reference TRBV7-6 and TRBJ1-3, is GAGVSQSPRYKVTKRGQDVALRCDPISGHVSLYWYRQALGQGPEFLTYFNYEAQQDKSGLPNDRFSAERPEGSISTLTIQRTEQRDSAMYRCASSSWAEFRGPGNTIYFGEGSWLTVV.

The chain is built from TRBV6-2 or TRBV6-3 and TRBJ2-3; TRBD2 agrees at 15 bases. This CDR3 spans 18 amino acids. Germline-derived CDR1 and CDR2 are MNHEY and SVGEGT. The V segment lost 0 bases and the J segment 6 bases; nucleotides outside the gene matches: 7. CDR3: CASSYSLGTSGRRDTQYF. The CDR3 region has the DNA TGTGCCAGCAGTTACTCGCTCGGGACTAGCGGGAGGCGGGATACGCAGTATTTT.

The chain employs TRBV4-3 and TRBJ1-4, with 9 bases aligning to TRBD1. The germline V gene encodes CDR1 LGHNA and CDR2 YSLEER. V gave up 0 bases and J gave up 10 bases; unmatched junction bases: 9. CDR3 length equals 16 residues. CDR3 nucleotide sequence: TGCGCCAGCAGCCAAGATCGGGGACAGGGTAGAGGAAAACTGTTTTTT. Its translation: CASSQDRGQGRGKLFF.

The rearrangement joins TRBV7-9 to TRBJ2-7; no firm D call. V was pared by 1 base and J by 4 bases, with 17 bases between. Per the germline V gene, CDR1 is SEHNR and CDR2 is FQNEAQ (reference sequence). The CDR3 is 16 residues long. The CDR3 is CASSLDDFSCLYEQYV. The CDR3 DNA reads TGTGCCAGCAGCTTAGACGACTTTTCCTGTTTGTACGAGCAGTACGTC.

The V gene is TRBV9, the J gene TRBJ2-1, with D unclear. Germline-derived CDR1 and CDR2 are SGDLS and YYNGEE. The V gene lost 2 bases and the J gene lost 5 bases, with 8 bases spanning the gap. This CDR3 is built from 13 residues. The CDR3 DNA is TGTGCCAGCAGCGTTGAACTCAACAATGAGCAGTTCTTC. This encodes CASSVELNNEQFF.

In DNA, the CDR3 is TGTGCCAGCAGTTTACAGACCTTCCCGGGACAGGGGCCTGAAAAACTGTTTTTT. Translation: CASSLQTFPGQGPEKLFF. The chain carries TRBV27 and TRBJ1-4; 10 nucleotides match TRBD1. Germline values: CDR1 MNHEY, CDR2 SMNVEV (reference sequence). The CDR3 covers 18 residues. Unmatched junction bases numbered 13, after V lost 2 bases and J lost 7 bases.

The rearrangement uses TRBV5-5 and TRBJ2-3, with D possibly matching TRBD1 (6 bases). Trimming cost V 4 bases and J 4 bases, with 19 bases left between them. The CDR3 loop spans 16 amino acids. CDR1 SGHKS and CDR2 YYEKEE come from the germline V gene (reference sequence). The CDR3 loop is CASSPKQGFGPDTQYF. The CDR3 DNA follows: TGTGCCAGCAGCCCAAAACAGGGTTTCGGTCCAGATACGCAGTATTTT.

The rearrangement uses TRBV27 and TRBJ2-1, with 7 bases lining up with TRBD1. The germline V gene encodes CDR1 MNHEY and CDR2 SMNVEV (reference sequence). V trimming: 5 bases; J trimming: 5 bases; junction bases outside the gene matches: 3. The CDR3 contains 13 residues. This CDR3 reads CASSLGQNNEQFF. The CDR3 DNA reads as TGTGCCAGCAGTCTGGGACAGAACAATGAGCAGTTCTTC.

The J gene is TRBJ1-4, the V gene TRBV19; TRBD1 might be the D (6 bases). This CDR3 is 16 amino acids long. CDR1 LNHDA and CDR2 SQIVND come from the germline V gene (reference sequence). V dropped 6 bases and J dropped 1 base, with 15 bases sitting between them. In DNA, the CDR3 is TGTGCCAGTAGCGAACAGGGACGCAGAACTAATGAAAAACTGTTTTTT. It encodes CASSEQGRRTNEKLFF. The entire variable domain, with the rest obtained from reference TRBV19 and TRBJ1-4, is as follows: DGGITQSPKYLFRKEGQNVTLSCEQNLNHDAMYWYRQDPGQGLRLIYYSQIVNDFQKGDIAEGYSVSREKKESFPLTVTSAQKNPTAFYLCASSEQGRRTNEKLFFGSGTQLSVL.

The chain joins TRBV6-9 to TRBJ2-7, with TRBD2 matching over 8 bases. This CDR3 spans 15 amino acids. The junction had 5 bases not matched to a gene; V was cut back by 0 bases and J by 4 bases. CDR1 MNHGY and CDR2 SVAAGI come from the germline V gene. The CDR3 is CASSYSGLGSYEQYV. The CDR3 DNA reads as TGTGCCAGCAGTTATTCGGGACTAGGGTCTTACGAGCAGTACGTC.

This clone turned up a few times. The chain is built from TRBV5-5 and TRBJ1-2, with 9 bases identical to TRBD1. This CDR3 comprises 16 residues. Trimming took 3 bases from V and 5 from J; bases not matched to a gene: 11. CDR1 is SGHKS, CDR2 YYEKEE, per germline (reference sequence). The CDR3 is CASSSVGGQGDYGYTF. The DNA for the CDR3 is TGTGCCAGCAGCTCCGTAGGGGGACAGGGAGATTATGGCTACACCTTC. Filled out from reference TRBV5-5 and TRBJ1-2, the complete variable domain reads DAGVTQSPTHLIKTRGQQVTLRCSPISGHKSVSWYQQVLGQGPQFIFQYYEKEERGRGNFPDRFSARQFPNYSSELNVNALLLGDSALYLCASSSVGGQGDYGYTFGSGTRLTVV.